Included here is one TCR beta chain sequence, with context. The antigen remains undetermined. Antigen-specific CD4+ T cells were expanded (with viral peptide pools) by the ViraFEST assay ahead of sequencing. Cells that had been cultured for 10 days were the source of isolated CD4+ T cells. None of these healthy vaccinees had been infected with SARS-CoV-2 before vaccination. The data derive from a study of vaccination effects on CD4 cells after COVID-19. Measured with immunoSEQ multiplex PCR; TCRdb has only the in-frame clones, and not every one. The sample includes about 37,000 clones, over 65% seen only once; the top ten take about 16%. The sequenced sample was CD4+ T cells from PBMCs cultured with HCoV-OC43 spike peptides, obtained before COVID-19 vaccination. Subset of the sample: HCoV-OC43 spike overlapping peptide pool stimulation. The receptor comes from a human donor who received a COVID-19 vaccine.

CDR3 DNA: TGCGCCAGCAGCTTGATGGGGGAACACGAGCAGTACTTC. It specifies CASSLMGEHEQYF. The J gene is TRBJ2-7, the V gene TRBV5-1; D possibly uses TRBD1 or TRBD2 (5 bases each). The CDR3 is 13 residues long. The ends were cut back, 1 base at V and 5 bases at J, with 10 bases in the middle. Per the germline V gene, CDR1 is SGHRS and CDR2 is YFSETQ. Supplemented by reference TRBV5-1 and TRBJ2-7, the full variable domain reads KAGVTQTPRYLIKTRGQQVTLSCSPISGHRSVSWYQQTPGQGLQFLFEYFSETQRNKGNFPGRFSGRQFSNSRSEMNVSTLELGDSALYLCASSLMGEHEQYFGPGTRLTVT.